This TCR beta chain was profiled in a study of blood T cell repertoires in COVID-19. Overall study context: Researchers got acute and convalescent COVID-19 samples from the United States, Italy and Spain. The cDNA or gDNA used as material had been derived from T cells, B-cell-depleted T cells, or PBMCs.

The authors' processing: The authors estimated nucleated cell counts from reference gene primer amplification. Only in-frame clones appear in the TCRdb table, and some are missing; sequencing was by immunoSEQ multiplex PCR. V and J calls and clone size are those listed in that table; D and trimming were worked out from the DNA. The profile shows about 240,000 clones, around 86% of them singletons. CDR3 length: 12 residues. CDR1 and CDR2 (germline): SNHLY, FYNNEI. V was clipped by 11 bases and J by 13 bases; unmatched bases: 16. This chain links TRBV2 with TRBJ2-5; 7 nucleotides align to TRBD1. Sequenced input: peripheral blood. This receptor was identified in a woman aged 70-85 years with active or convalescent COVID-19. CDR3 in DNA: TGTGCCGGACAGGTCTCATCCCCCCCCGTGTACTTC. Translation gives CAGQVSSPPVYF.